This TCR beta chain was sequenced during a study of blood T cells in healthy people across ages. General observations from the study: In these data, TCR beta diversity tracked strongly with naive T cell percentage. Roughly linearly, TCR beta diversity per million T cells fell as age increased.

Per the germline V gene, CDR1 is LGHDT and CDR2 is YNNKEL (reference sequence). CDR3 length: 16 amino acids. With 0 bases removed from V and 9 bases from J, the gap between germline ends came to 18 bases. Each donor supplied roughly 9.1 milliliters of peripheral blood. A sample-barcoded 5' primer and a J-beta primer mix were used in a second PCR of roughly 7 to 11 cycles. TCRdb fed the 5' RACE reads into MiXCR, producing one record per CDR3 protein. The data contain about 730,000 distinct CDR3 sequences, roughly two fifths of them singletons. As regards this clonotype: The antigen is undetermined.

The TCR originated in a woman aged 55-70 years in good health. Sequencing input: blood. The rearrangement uses TRBV3-1 and TRBJ2-1; the D gene is possibly TRBD2 (5 bases). CDR3 coding DNA: TGTGCCAGCAGCCAAGATAACGGGGTGGTTTTCGGTGAGCAGTTCTTC. It specifies CASSQDNGVVFGEQFF.